This TCR beta chain was obtained from a study of shared clonotypes between healthy human individuals. Broader study findings: Among donors, sharing of clonotypes was expected to be affected by sequencing depth. Rarefaction gave evidence that sorted-subset sequencing remained incomplete despite large depth.

As to this clone: Its target is not known.

The deep-level immunoSEQ assay was used. Assay used: immunoSEQ multiplex PCR; TCRdb lists only in-frame clones, some missing. This table has hundreds of thousands of clones, 90% to 97% appearing once. Sequencing used naive CD4+ T cells sorted from blood. Indicated subset: CD45RA+ positively selected. The receptor comes from a woman aged 25 to 39 in good health.

The CDR3 protein is CASSLKGFDEKLFF. As DNA, the CDR3 is TGTGCCAGCAGTTTAAAAGGGTTTGATGAAAAACTGTTTTTT. This rearrangement joins TRBV28 to TRBJ1-4, with unresolved D. The germline V gene encodes CDR1 MDHEN and CDR2 SYDVKM. The CDR3 totals 14 residues. V shed 2 bases and J shed 6 bases, with 10 bases lying between them.